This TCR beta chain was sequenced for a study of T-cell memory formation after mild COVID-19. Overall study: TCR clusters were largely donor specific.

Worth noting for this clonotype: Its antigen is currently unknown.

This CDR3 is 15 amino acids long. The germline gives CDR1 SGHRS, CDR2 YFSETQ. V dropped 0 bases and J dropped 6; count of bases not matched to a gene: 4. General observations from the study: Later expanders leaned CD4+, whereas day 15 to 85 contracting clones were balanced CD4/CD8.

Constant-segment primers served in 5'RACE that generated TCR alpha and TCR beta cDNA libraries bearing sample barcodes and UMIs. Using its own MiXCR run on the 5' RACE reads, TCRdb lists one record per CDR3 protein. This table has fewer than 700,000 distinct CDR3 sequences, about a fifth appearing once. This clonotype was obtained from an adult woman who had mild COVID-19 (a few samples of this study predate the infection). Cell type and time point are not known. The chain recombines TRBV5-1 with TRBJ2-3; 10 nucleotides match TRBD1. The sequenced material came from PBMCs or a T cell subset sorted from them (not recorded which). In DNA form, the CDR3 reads TGCGCCAGCAGCTTGGGACCGACAGGGGGCGATACGCAGTATTTT. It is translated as CASSLGPTGGDTQYF.